This T cell receptor beta chain stems from a study of cytomegalovirus exposure and HLA in healthy donors. Study-wide points: Likely technical artifact: a cluster of highly shared sequence variants.

As regards this clone: Its cognate antigen is unknown.

The study ran its PCR with 60 Vbeta and 13 Jbeta primers. The protocol was immunoSEQ multiplex PCR, while the TCRdb copy is restricted to in-frame clones and leaves out a portion. Of some 170,000 clones in the sample, 77% were seen once. Trimming took off 3 bases at V and 3 bases at J, with 15 bases between the two ends. This CDR3 comprises 16 residues. Per germline, CDR1 LNHDA and CDR2 SQIVND (reference sequence). The gene calls are TRBV19 and TRBJ1-5; D is possibly TRBD1 (5 bases). Material: PBMCs. This clonotype was obtained from a man aged 25-40 years in good health and CMV-seropositive. The CDR3 here is CASSIRRQMFNQPQHF. In DNA, the CDR3 is TGTGCCAGTAGTATTCGCCGACAGATGTTCAATCAGCCCCAGCATTTT.